This record concerns one TCR beta chain sequence. The data were produced by immunoSEQ multiplex PCR, yet TCRdb's version contains in-frame clones alone and is incomplete. Among about 240,000 clones listed, 80% to 90% were seen once. Participant age was about 18 to 100 years, and participants resided in 20 to 30 US areas. V dropped 4 bases and J dropped 9 bases, with 19 bases sitting between them. This CDR3 contains 15 residues. Germline values: CDR1 SNHLY, CDR2 FYNNEI. The data stem from a study of blood T cell repertoires in COVID-19. What was sequenced was PBMCs or T cells enriched from blood (not recorded which). The chain couples TRBV2 to TRBJ1-5, with a tentative D call TRBD1 (5 bases). The clonotype originates from a woman aged 25 to 39 who had recovered from COVID-19. The CDR3 sequence: CASSARGGRLGPQHF. In nucleotides, the CDR3 is TGTGCCAGCAGTGCCCGGGGGGGACGGCTAGGGCCCCAGCATTTT.